This T cell receptor beta chain was sequenced for a study of blood T cell repertoires in COVID-19 (dated by TCRdb to about 2020). Study-level background: Collaborator samples came from the United States, Italy and Spain and covered acute and convalescent phases of COVID-19. A freely available public database, intended as a resource for researchers studying the immune response to SARS-CoV-2, is where the repertoires were released. The dataset comprised deeply sampled blood TCRbeta repertoires from subjects exposed to, actively infected with, or recovered from COVID-19. The prospective study material was composed of cDNA or gDNA derived from T cells, B-cell-depleted T cells, or PBMCs. A de-identified subject ID, COVID-19 status, age in years and sex were almost always included in the sample metadata. Where available, HLA class I and class II types were taken from metadata supplied by the sample provider and were not determined by assay-based typing. The samples were drawn from the first 160 participants of the ongoing ImmuneRACE study and from over a thousand subjects provided by 6 global collaborators.

One collaborating source in Seattle enrolled patients during active infection and followed them longitudinally through the course of disease. Collaborating institutions collected whole blood in K2EDTA tubes following their own protocols. Collaborator samples were shipped for TCRbeta analysis as frozen whole blood, isolated PBMCs, or DNA extracted from either sample type. CDR1 and CDR2 are read off the germline V gene (reference sequence) as SEHNR and FQNEAQ. Trimming costs V 4 bases and J 7 bases, and their ends lie 16 bases apart. Measured from the cysteine to the phenylalanine, the CDR3 is 15 residues long. Just CDR3 DNA is preserved here, 45 bases in frame from base 1. Notes on this clone: Its cognate antigen has yet to be identified. No per-base quality is available; no much larger clone lies one base away.

TCRbeta CDR3 regions were amplified from genomic DNA using the immunoSEQ Assay, a bias-controlled multiplex PCR. For the original study's pipeline: Nucleated cell counts per sample were estimated from amplification of reference gene primers within the assay. Sequence reads were collapsed and filtered to measure the absolute abundance of every unique TCRbeta CDR3 rearrangement. For each sample, productive Simpson clonality was calculated by taking the square root of Simpson's diversity index across productive rearrangements. Drawn from immuneACCESS, this table holds only the in-frame rearrangements with V and J called that TCRdb kept. Clones are partly lost; checked studies trace under half to an unresolved V gene and leave the rest unexplained. Clone size and the V and J calls come from that table; the DNA yielded D and trimming. This sample lists roughly 310,000 clones; 75% to 90% were detected once. The leading ten clones occupy less than 3.5% of the sample.

Overall study outcomes, separate from this receptor: The amount of clinical and demographic metadata varied by source and participant and was provided uncurated.

The receptor's source is a woman aged 25 to 39 with COVID-19, enrolled during active disease. The sequenced sample was peripheral blood. In this chain, TRBV7-9 is recombined with TRBJ1-4; TRBD1 could be the D gene, as 6 bases match. CDR3 region: CASSSYREEGEKLFF. The DNA is as follows: TGTGCCAGCAGCTCATACAGGGAAGAGGGTGAAAAACTGTTTTTT.